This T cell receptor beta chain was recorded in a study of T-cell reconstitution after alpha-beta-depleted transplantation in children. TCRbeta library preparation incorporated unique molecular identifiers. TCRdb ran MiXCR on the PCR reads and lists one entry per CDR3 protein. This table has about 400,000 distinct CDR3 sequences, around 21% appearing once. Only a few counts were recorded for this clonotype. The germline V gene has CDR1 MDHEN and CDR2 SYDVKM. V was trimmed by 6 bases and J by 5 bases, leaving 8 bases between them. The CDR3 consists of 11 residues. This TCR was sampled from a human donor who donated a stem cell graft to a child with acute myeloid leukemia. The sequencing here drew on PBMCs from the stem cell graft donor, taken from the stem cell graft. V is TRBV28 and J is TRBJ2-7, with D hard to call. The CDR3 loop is CASRLVNEQYF. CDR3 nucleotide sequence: TGTGCCAGCAGACTCGTCAACGAGCAGTACTTC.